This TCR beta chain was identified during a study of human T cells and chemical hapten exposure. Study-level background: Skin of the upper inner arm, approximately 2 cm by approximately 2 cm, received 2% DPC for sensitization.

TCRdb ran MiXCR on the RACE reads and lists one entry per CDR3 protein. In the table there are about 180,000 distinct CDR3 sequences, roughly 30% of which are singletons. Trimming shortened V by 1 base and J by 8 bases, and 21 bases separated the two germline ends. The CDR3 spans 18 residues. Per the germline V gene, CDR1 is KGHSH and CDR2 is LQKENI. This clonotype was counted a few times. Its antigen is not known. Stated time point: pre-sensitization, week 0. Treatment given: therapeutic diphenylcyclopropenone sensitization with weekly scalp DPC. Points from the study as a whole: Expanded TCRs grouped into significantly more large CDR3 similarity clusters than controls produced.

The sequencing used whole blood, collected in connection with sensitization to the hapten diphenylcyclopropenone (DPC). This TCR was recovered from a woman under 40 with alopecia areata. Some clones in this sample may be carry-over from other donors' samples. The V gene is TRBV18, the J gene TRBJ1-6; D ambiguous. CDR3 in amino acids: CASSPRVRAALLDSPLHF. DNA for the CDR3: TGTGCCAGCTCACCACGGGTAAGGGCCGCTCTGTTGGATTCACCCCTCCACTTT.